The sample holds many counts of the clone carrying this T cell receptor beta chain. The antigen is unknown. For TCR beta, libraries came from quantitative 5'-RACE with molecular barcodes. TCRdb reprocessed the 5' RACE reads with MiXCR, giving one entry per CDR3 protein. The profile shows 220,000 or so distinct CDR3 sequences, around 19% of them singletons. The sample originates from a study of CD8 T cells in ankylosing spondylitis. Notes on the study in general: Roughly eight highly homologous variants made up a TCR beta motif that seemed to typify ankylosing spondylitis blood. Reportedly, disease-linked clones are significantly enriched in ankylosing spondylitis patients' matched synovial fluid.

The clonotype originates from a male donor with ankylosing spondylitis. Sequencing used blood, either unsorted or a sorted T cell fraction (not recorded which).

The CDR3 bases are TGCAGTGCTAGAGATCCCACCCGGGAAGCGGGGGATTCCTACGAGCAGTACTTC. Translation gives CSARDPTREAGDSYEQYF. The chain couples TRBV20-1 to TRBJ2-7; the match to TRBD2 covers 8 bases. Per germline, CDR1 DFQATT and CDR2 SNEGSKA (reference sequence). CDR3 size: 18 residues. V shed 0 bases, J shed 1 base, and the junction held 14 bases outside the gene matches.